A selection of T cell receptor beta chains follows, all from one sample in a study of cytomegalovirus exposure and HLA in healthy donors. Repertoires were generated with immunoSEQ multiplex PCR, while TCRdb's copy carries only in-frame clones and drops some. The sample has 150,000 to 200,000 clones, about 80% seen once. The sequenced material came from PBMCs. These receptors all come from a woman aged 40 to 55 in good health and CMV-seronegative. Both conserved end residues are trimmed from each CDR3. D genes are given only for firm matches.

>TRBD2|TRBV11-3
ASSLERLAEYEQY
>TRBD2|TRBV7-2
ASSFARAGDTQY
>-|TRBV5-8
ASSLGQARRNTIY
>-|TRBV5-6
ASSAADNALSTDTQY
>TRBD1|TRBV6-5
ASSFQGASTDTQY
>-|TRBV30
AWGEGGRGYT
>-|TRBV7-2
ASSSGTSNYGYT
>-|TRBV19
ASRFSGNTIY
>TRBD2|TRBV7-9
ASSSGLAYNEQF
>-|TRBV7-2
ASSPSAVGANEQF
>TRBD1|TRBV6-1
ASARDRGISSEAF
>-|TRBV29-1
SVDTGRQNGNTIY
>-|TRBV5-1
ASSLRSSGANVLT
>TRBD1|TRBV7-2
ASSFGAGGAEAF
>-|TRBV6-5
AILGQRGYT
>-|TRBV27
ASSLVKGGGTEAF
>TRBD1|TRBV2
ASLGQGGYNEQF
>-|TRBV9
ASSVSFQETQY
>TRBD1|TRBV4-2
ASSRGTASSSYEQY
>TRBD1|TRBV5-8
ASSHPRGRGEKLF
>-|TRBV4-3
ASSHGRMGTEAF
>TRBD1|TRBV11-2
ASSRDRDNYGYT
>-|TRBV7-9
ASSHGGDTEAF
>-|TRBV7-3
ASSLMPRSNEQF
>-|TRBV25-1
ASSAGEPENEQF
>TRBD1|TRBV5-1
ASSPGDREDGYT
>TRBD1|TRBV18
ASSTRQGADNQPQH
>TRBD1|TRBV19
ASSPLDRGRLQPQH
>TRBD1|TRBV5-4
ASSSDRGEETQY
>TRBD2|TRBV7-3
ASSLGLAGINEQF
>-|TRBV30
AWTTGVKNTEAF
>TRBD2|TRBV5-1
ASSWTSGNTGELF
>-|TRBV4-1
ASSPGQPRGTEAF
>TRBD1|TRBV6-6
ASSFLTGTGNNEQF
>-|TRBV5-5
ASSLTLASEQY
>-|TRBV7-8
ASSLTGGSVTEAF
>TRBD1|TRBV27
ASTIRQGANYGYT
>TRBD2|TRBV29-1
SAAGGPADTQY
>TRBD2|TRBV2
ASSDLTSGSYEQF
>TRBD2|TRBV19
ASSRGLAGGETQY
>-|TRBV7-2
ASSHNPREKLF
>TRBD2|TRBV19
ASSMEGGPSEQF
>-|TRBV19
ASQRGVWGNQPQH
>TRBD2|TRBV4-3
ASSQDRGTSGENEQF
>-|TRBV21-1
ASSNHSGPDTDTQY
>TRBD2|TRBV14
ASSHLLRPSGRANEQF
>TRBD1|TRBV10-3
AISNRPLDRANTEAF
>TRBD2|TRBV15
ATSRARGGTYEQY
>TRBD2|TRBV19
ATSPSGRAKNEQF